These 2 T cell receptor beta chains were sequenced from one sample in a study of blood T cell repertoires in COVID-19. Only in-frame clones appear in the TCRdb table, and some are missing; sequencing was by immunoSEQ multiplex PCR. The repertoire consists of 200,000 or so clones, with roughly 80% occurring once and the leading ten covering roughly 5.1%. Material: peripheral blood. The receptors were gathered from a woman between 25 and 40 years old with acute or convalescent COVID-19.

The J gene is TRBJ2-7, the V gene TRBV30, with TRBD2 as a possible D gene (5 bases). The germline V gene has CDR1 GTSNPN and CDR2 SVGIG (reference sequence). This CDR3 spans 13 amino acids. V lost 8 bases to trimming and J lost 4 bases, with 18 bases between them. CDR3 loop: CARSEGLLYEQYF. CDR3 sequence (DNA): TGTGCCCGAAGTGAAGGACTCTTATACGAGCAGTACTTC.

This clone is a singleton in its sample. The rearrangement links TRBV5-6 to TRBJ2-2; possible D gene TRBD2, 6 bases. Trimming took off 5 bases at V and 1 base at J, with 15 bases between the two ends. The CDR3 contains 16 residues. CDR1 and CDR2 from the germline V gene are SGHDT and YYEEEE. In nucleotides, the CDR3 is TGTGCCAGCAGTCCCACCTATAGCGGGAACACCGGGGAGCTGTTTTTT. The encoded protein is CASSPTYSGNTGELFF.